These 30 T cell receptor beta chains share one sample of origin, sequenced in a study of cytotoxic CD8 clonotypes in ibrutinib-treated CLL. Only in-frame clones appear in the TCRdb table, and some are missing; sequencing was by immunoSEQ multiplex PCR. The data hold roughly 180,000 clones, with under 85% observed a single time. The source was PBMCs, collected after 24 months of ibrutinib treatment. Receptor source: a human donor with chronic lymphocytic leukemia.

The CDR3 protein is CASSTIMGTGNTIYF. The CDR3 nucleotides read TGTGCCAGTAGTACCATAATGGGGACAGGAAACACCATATATTTT. The V gene is TRBV19, the J gene TRBJ1-3; perhaps TRBD1 as D (6 bases). CDR3 length equals 15 residues. V was trimmed by 4 bases and J by 4 bases, leaving 14 bases between them. The germline V gene encodes CDR1 LNHDA and CDR2 SQIVND (reference sequence).

V is TRBV7-9 and J is TRBJ1-1; 8 bases match TRBD1. The CDR3 extends over 16 amino acids. The ends lost 0 bases at V and 5 bases at J; junction bases unmatched: 8. Looked up from germline, CDR1 is SEHNR and CDR2 is FQNEAQ (reference sequence). CDR3 coding DNA: TGTGCCAGCAGCTTAGCGAGGACAGGGAGGAAGACTGAAGCTTTCTTT. Amino acids: CASSLARTGRKTEAFF. Variable domain in full (rest from reference TRBV7-9 and TRBJ1-1): DTGVSQNPRHKITKRGQNVTFRCDPISEHNRLYWYRQTLGQGPEFLTYFQNEAQLEKSRLLSDRFSAERPKGSFSTLEIQRTEQGDSAMYLCASSLARTGRKTEAFFGQGTRLTVV.

This chain uses TRBV30 with TRBJ2-2; TRBD1 or TRBD2 may be the D gene (5 bases each). The CDR3 length is 14 residues. CDR1 and CDR2 (germline): GTSNPN, SVGIG (reference sequence). The V gene lost 0 bases and the J gene lost 8 bases, with 13 bases spanning the gap. CDR3 sequence (DNA): TGTGCCTGGAGTGTTGAGGGACCTGGGGGGGAGCTGTTTTTT. Residues: CAWSVEGPGGELFF.

V gene TRBV9 combines with J gene TRBJ1-1; TRBD1 might be the D (6 bases). CDR3 length: 14 residues. The germline V gene encodes CDR1 SGDLS and CDR2 YYNGEE. V lost 4 bases and J lost 1, with 11 bases in between. The DNA of the CDR3 is TGTGCCAGCAGCATTATGACAGGGAACACTGAAGCTTTCTTT. This gives the protein CASSIMTGNTEAFF.

The gene calls are TRBV7-9 and TRBJ1-1; tentatively, D is TRBD1 (5 bases). V gave up 2 bases and J gave up 0 bases, with 10 bases separating them. The CDR3 has 15 residues. Germline assignment: CDR1 SEHNR and CDR2 FQNEAQ (reference sequence). The CDR3 bases are TGTGCCAGCAGCTTACAAACGACAGTGAACACTGAAGCTTTCTTT. It specifies CASSLQTTVNTEAFF.

V is TRBV4-1 and J is TRBJ1-3; D call uncertain. CDR1 and CDR2 (germline): MGHRA, YSYEKL. Between the trimmed V and J ends, which lost 1 base and 4 bases, there was a span of 14 bases. This CDR3 spans 16 amino acids. The CDR3 coding sequence is TGCGCCAGCAGCCAAGTTTCTCGGGTCTTCGGAAACACCATATATTTT. Translated, it gives CASSQVSRVFGNTIYF.

The CDR3 loop is CASSLGPGTGNGYTF. CDR3 bases: TGTGCCAGCAGCTTGGGCCCCGGGACAGGGAATGGCTACACCTTC. V usage is TRBV5-4 and J usage is TRBJ1-2; 9 bases line up with TRBD1. CDR1 and CDR2 from the germline V gene are SGHNT and YYREEE (reference sequence). The CDR3 covers 15 residues. V gave up 0 bases and J gave up 6 bases; unmatched junction bases: 6.

J is TRBJ1-2 and V is TRBV4-2, with a possible D match to TRBD1 (6 bases). This CDR3 has 16 residues. Trimming removed 3 bases at V and 2 bases at J, with 16 bases between. The V gene's germline CDR1 is LGHNA and CDR2 YNFKEQ. CDR3: CASSQVTGTRNYGYTF. CDR3 coding DNA: TGTGCCAGCAGCCAGGTTACCGGGACAAGGAACTATGGCTACACCTTC.

This chain links TRBV4-2 with TRBJ2-3; 11 bases are a match to TRBD2. The CDR3 extends over 14 amino acids. The J segment lost 5 bases and the V segment lost 6 bases, leaving 4 bases of the junction unmatched. Germline assignment: CDR1 LGHNA and CDR2 YNFKEQ. DNA of the CDR3: TGTGCCAGCAGGGGACTAGCGGAGGGAGATACGCAGTATTTT. Translation gives CASRGLAEGDTQYF.

The V call is TRBV9, the J call TRBJ1-2; 9 nucleotides line up with TRBD1. The CDR3 consists of 15 residues. Unmatched junction bases numbered 8, after V lost 1 base and J lost 7 bases. Germline V gene data show CDR1 as SGDLS and CDR2 as YYNGEE. The CDR3 DNA follows: TGTGCCAGCAGCGTACCGTACAGGGGGCTTGGTGGCTACACCTTC. Protein sequence: CASSVPYRGLGGYTF.

Here the CDR3 reads CASRLTRQATYEQYF. As DNA, the CDR3 is TGTGCCAGCAGATTGACGAGACAGGCTACATACGAGCAGTACTTC. This rearrangement joins TRBV27 to TRBJ2-7, with a weak D call TRBD1 (6 bases). The CDR3 has 15 amino acids. The V end lost 6 bases, the J end lost 4 bases, and 19 bases lay between the germline ends. The V gene's germline CDR1 is MNHEY and CDR2 SMNVEV (reference sequence).

V is TRBV25-1 and J is TRBJ1-2; a weak D match, TRBD1 (6 bases). Germline assignment: CDR1 MGHDK and CDR2 SYGVNS. The length of the CDR3 is 12 residues. V lost 8 bases to trimming and J lost 7 bases, with 14 bases between them. The CDR3 reads CASHPGVGGYTF. The CDR3 DNA reads as TGTGCCAGCCACCCAGGGGTAGGTGGCTACACCTTC.

This chain connects TRBV4-1 to TRBJ2-2; D is perhaps TRBD2 (5 bases). There are 15 residues in the CDR3. Trimming left V 4 bases short and J 4 bases short, with 13 bases between. In germline, CDR1 is MGHRA, CDR2 YSYEKL. The CDR3 nucleotides are TGCGCCAGCAGCCCCATCGGGGTAGCCACCGGGGAGCTGTTTTTT. Protein: CASSPIGVATGELFF.

CDR3: CASSLQGGTNEKLFF. CDR3 DNA: TGTGCCAGCAGCCTTCAAGGGGGTACTAATGAAAAACTGTTTTTT. The rearrangement joins TRBV7-2 to TRBJ1-4; tentatively, D is TRBD1 (6 bases). Trimming cost V 5 bases and J 2 bases, with 12 bases left between them. This CDR3 spans 15 amino acids. Germline V CDR1 and CDR2: SGHTA, FQGNSA.

The V gene is TRBV7-9, the J gene TRBJ1-4; the match to TRBD1 covers 9 bases. The germline V gene has CDR1 SEHNR and CDR2 FQNEAQ (reference sequence). V was clipped by 4 bases and J by 3 bases; unmatched bases: 3. CDR3 length: 15 residues. CDR3 in amino acids: CASSSGQGANEKLFF. CDR3 coding DNA: TGTGCCAGCAGCTCGGGACAGGGCGCTAATGAAAAACTGTTTTTT.

This clone was counted only a few times. The rearrangement uses TRBV29-1 and TRBJ2-3; 9 bases are shared with TRBD1. In germline, CDR1 is SQVTM, CDR2 ANQGSEA. This CDR3 region has 13 residues. The CDR3 nucleotides are TGCAGTGCCGGGACAGGGCCCACAGATACGCAGTATTTT. Residues: CSAGTGPTDTQYF.

V and J are TRBV28 and TRBJ2-3, with 14 nucleotides matching TRBD2. This CDR3 region has 16 residues. J was trimmed by 2 bases and V by 3 bases; bases with no gene match: 1. From germline, CDR1 is MDHEN and CDR2 SYDVKM. CDR3 coding DNA: TGTGCCAGCAGTTTGGGACTAGCGGGGGACACAGATACGCAGTATTTT. Amino acid sequence: CASSLGLAGDTDTQYF.

The chain links TRBV18 to TRBJ1-5; D is ambiguous. The ends were cut back, 3 bases at V and 1 base at J, with 16 bases in the middle. The germline V gene has CDR1 KGHSH and CDR2 LQKENI. The CDR3 loop spans 17 amino acids. The CDR3 DNA is TGTGCCAGCTCACCGGAAATCGGGAAGGGAAGCAATCAGCCCCAGCATTTT. The encoded protein is CASSPEIGKGSNQPQHF. Complete variable domain (other parts from reference TRBV18 and TRBJ1-5): NAGVMQNPRHLVRRRGQEARLRCSPMKGHSHVYWYRQLPEEGLKFMVYLQKENIIDESGMPKERFSAEFPKEGPSILRIQQVVRGDSAAYFCASSPEIGKGSNQPQHFGDGTRLSIL.

In this sample, this clone turned up once. The chain recombines TRBV19 with TRBJ2-6; D might be TRBD1 (6 bases). V lost 4 bases, J lost 2 bases, and 9 bases lay in between. Germline CDR1 LNHDA, CDR2 SQIVND (reference sequence). CDR3 size: 15 residues. This CDR3 is CASSTGTTGANVLTF. The CDR3 DNA reads TGTGCCAGTAGTACCGGGACAACTGGGGCCAACGTCCTGACTTTC.

V is TRBV19 and J is TRBJ2-3, with a possible D match to TRBD1 (6 bases). V was trimmed by 6 bases and J by 0 bases, leaving 13 bases between them. Germline CDR1 reads LNHDA; CDR2 reads SQIVND (reference sequence). The CDR3 sequence is 15 residues long. The CDR3 DNA reads TGTGCCAGTAGGGACAGAGGTCAAAGCACAGATACGCAGTATTTT. Amino acid sequence: CASRDRGQSTDTQYF.

V and J are TRBV9 and TRBJ1-6, with D possibly matching TRBD1 (6 bases). This CDR3 comprises 16 residues. CDR1 is SGDLS, CDR2 YYNGEE, per germline. V was cut by 0 bases and J by 6 bases, with 13 bases left in between. CDR3 in amino acids: CASSVAGGRGNSPLHF. The DNA for the CDR3 is TGTGCCAGCAGCGTAGCTGGAGGCAGGGGTAATTCACCCCTCCACTTT.

The rearrangement links TRBV5-1 to TRBJ1-1; D is possibly TRBD1 (6 bases). The CDR3 consists of 15 residues. Germline CDR1 is SGHRS and CDR2 is YFSETQ. V was trimmed by 0 bases and J by 2 bases, leaving 11 bases between them. In DNA form, the CDR3 reads TGCGCCAGCAGCTTGGTGTCAGGGGCAAACACTGAAGCTTTCTTT. Encoded protein: CASSLVSGANTEAFF. Complete variable domain (other parts from reference TRBV5-1 and TRBJ1-1): KAGVTQTPRYLIKTRGQQVTLSCSPISGHRSVSWYQQTPGQGLQFLFEYFSETQRNKGNFPGRFSGRQFSNSRSEMNVSTLELGDSALYLCASSLVSGANTEAFFGQGTRLTVV.

The chain employs TRBV5-8 and TRBJ1-4, with D possibly TRBD1 on 5 matching bases. This CDR3 is built from 15 residues. V was clipped by 4 bases and J by 0 bases, with 10 bases between them. CDR1 SGHTS and CDR2 YDEGEE come from the germline V gene. CDR3 DNA sequence: TGTGCCAGCAGCCCGCGGGGACCAACTAATGAAAAACTGTTTTTT. Its protein is CASSPRGPTNEKLFF.

This clone was detected once. The V and J genes are TRBV15 and TRBJ1-5; D is undetermined. This CDR3 region has 15 residues. V lost 1 base, J lost 6 bases, and 13 bases lay in between. From germline, CDR1 is LNHNV and CDR2 YYDKDF (reference sequence). The CDR3 here is CATSRVQWGGQPQHF. CDR3 coding DNA: TGTGCCACCAGCAGAGTTCAATGGGGAGGTCAGCCCCAGCATTTT.

The chain has TRBV19 and TRBJ2-7, with 7 bases identical to TRBD1. The V gene's germline CDR1 is LNHDA and CDR2 SQIVND (reference sequence). This CDR3 spans 13 amino acids. Trimming took 5 bases from V and 7 from J; bases not matched to a gene: 8. The CDR3 DNA reads TGTGCCAGTAGTGCCGTCCCGGGACAGGAGCAGTACTTC. Protein sequence: CASSAVPGQEQYF.

J is TRBJ2-1 and V is TRBV7-2, with TRBD2 matching over 10 bases. The CDR3 contains 14 residues. V gave up 7 bases and J gave up 5 bases; unmatched junction bases: 5. CDR1 is SGHTA, CDR2 FQGNSA, per germline. The CDR3 bases are TGTGCCAGCACCACACTAGCGGGGCACAATGAGCAGTTCTTC. It yields the protein CASTTLAGHNEQFF.

The rearrangement uses TRBV29-1 and TRBJ1-2, with D hard to call. This CDR3 region has 11 residues. Germline V gives CDR1 SQVTM, CDR2 ANQGSEA. Trimming removed 7 bases at V and 3 bases at J, with 9 bases between. The CDR3 loop is CSGRAHYGYTF. Here the CDR3 DNA reads TGCAGCGGAAGGGCCCACTATGGCTACACCTTC. Together with reference TRBV29-1 and TRBJ1-2, the CDR3 gives the full variable domain: SAVISQKPSRDICQRGTSLTIQCQVDSQVTMMFWYRQQPGQSLTLIATANQGSEATYESGFVIDKFPISRPNLTFSTLTVSNMSPEDSSIYLCSGRAHYGYTFGSGTRLTVV.

V usage is TRBV7-2 and J usage is TRBJ2-3, with TRBD2 matching over 8 bases. The germline V gene encodes CDR1 SGHTA and CDR2 FQGNSA. This CDR3 has 17 amino acids. Unmatched junction bases numbered 8, after V lost 1 base and J lost 2 bases. The CDR3, as DNA: TGTGCCAGCAGCTTAGTAGGACTAGCCCTTTCCACAGATACGCAGTATTTT. Translation: CASSLVGLALSTDTQYF.

This chain joins TRBV7-6 and TRBJ1-1, with 8 bases fitting TRBD1. Trimming cost V 2 bases and J 0 bases; bases outside gene matches: 2. The CDR3 is 15 residues long. Germline loops: CDR1 SGHVS, CDR2 FNYEAQ. CDR3 residues: CASSLTGGMNTEAFF. As DNA, the CDR3 is TGTGCCAGCAGCTTAACAGGGGGGATGAACACTGAAGCTTTCTTT.

The chain uses TRBV27 and TRBJ1-2; tentatively, D is TRBD1 (6 bases). This CDR3 has 13 residues. The V gene lost 5 bases and the J gene lost 5 bases, with 12 bases spanning the gap. Germline V gene sequence: CDR1 MNHEY, CDR2 SMNVEV (reference sequence). The CDR3 here is CASSRGGQYGYTF. The CDR3 DNA reads TGTGCCAGCAGTAGGGGGGGTCAATATGGCTACACCTTC.